The rows below give T cell receptor beta chains drawn from one sample of a study of T cell responses to AZD1222 COVID-19 vaccine. Generated by immunoSEQ multiplex PCR, the TCRdb table keeps only in-frame clones and is missing some. The table has some 100,000 clones, just under 90% seen once. Sequencing was performed on peripheral blood, taken on day 0 of AZD1222 vaccination. These receptors were taken from an adult in good health. Each CDR3 is given with its conserved first and last residue. The D gene is left open where the match is weak. Clone size, where shown, is once, few, many, or a class for clones that have expanded.

TRBD1	TRBV18	TRBJ1-6	NA	CARYRGIPDNSPLHF	TGTGCCAGGTACAGGGGGATTCCTGATAATTCACCCCTCCACTTT
NA	TRBV2	TRBJ2-2	once	CASSLQATGELFF	TGTGCCAGCAGTCTTCAGGCCACCGGGGAGCTGTTTTTT
NA	TRBV29-1	TRBJ2-3	NA	CSVGLATSTDTQYF	TGCAGCGTTGGACTGGCCACTAGCACAGATACGCAGTATTTT
TRBD2	TRBV30	TRBJ2-7	NA	CAWSTASGRSYEQYF	TGTGCCTGGAGTACCGCCAGCGGGAGATCCTACGAGCAGTACTTC
NA	TRBV11-2	TRBJ1-5	NA	CASSLDPAGDQPQHF	TGTGCCAGCAGCTTAGATCCTGCAGGGGACCAGCCCCAGCATTTT
TRBD1	TRBV5-5	TRBJ1-5	NA	CASSFLNGTGVLNQPQHF	TGTGCCAGCAGCTTCCTAAACGGGACAGGGGTACTCAATCAGCCCCAGCATTTT
NA	TRBV12-3/TRBV12-4	TRBJ2-1	NA	CASTLNYNEQFF	TGTGCCAGCACTTTGAACTACAATGAGCAGTTCTTC
TRBD2	TRBV6-2/TRBV6-3	TRBJ2-2	NA	CASSYGTSGNTGELFF	TGTGCCAGCAGTTACGGGACTAGCGGAAACACCGGGGAGCTGTTTTTT
NA	TRBV5-1	TRBJ2-6	NA	CASSLIRLGMIGANVLTF	TGCGCCAGCAGCTTGATCCGGCTGGGGATGATTGGGGCCAACGTCCTGACTTTC
NA	TRBV10-3	TRBJ1-2	NA	CAISESSVNYGYTF	TGTGCCATCAGTGAATCAAGCGTTAACTATGGCTACACCTTC
NA	TRBV6-1	TRBJ1-1	NA	CASSEYRGSTEAFF	TGTGCCAGCAGTGAATATCGGGGGAGCACTGAAGCTTTCTTT
TRBD2	TRBV2	TRBJ2-7	NA	CASSEAQVGGIYEQYF	TGTGCCAGCAGTGAAGCGCAGGTGGGAGGGATTTACGAGCAGTACTTC
NA	TRBV6-5	TRBJ2-7	NA	CASGRGGGSSYEQYF	TGTGCCAGCGGTAGGGGGGGCGGGAGCTCCTACGAGCAGTACTTC
NA	TRBV5-1	TRBJ1-1	NA	CASSLEVGNTEAFF	TGCGCCAGCAGCTTGGAGGTGGGGAACACTGAAGCTTTCTTT
NA	TRBV6-4	TRBJ1-1	NA	CASSVELNTEAFF	TGTGCCAGCAGTGTTGAGCTGAACACTGAAGCTTTCTTT
NA	TRBV7-2	TRBJ2-2	NA	CASRSLASTGELFF	TGTGCCTCCCGCAGTCTAGCGTCCACCGGGGAGCTGTTTTTT
NA	TRBV28	TRBJ2-7	NA	CATTPQMTYEQYF	TGTGCCACCACCCCCCAGATGACCTACGAGCAGTACTTC
TRBD2	TRBV7-8	TRBJ2-1	NA	CASSLGTSGNNEQFF	TGTGCCAGCAGCTTGGGAACTAGCGGGAACAATGAGCAGTTCTTC
NA	TRBV27	TRBJ2-7	NA	CASSPYGRYEQYF	TGTGCCAGCAGTCCATATGGGCGTTACGAGCAGTACTTC
NA	TRBV6-6	TRBJ2-1	NA	CASRTGVGSYNEQFF	TGTGCCAGCAGGACCGGGGTGGGCTCCTACAATGAGCAGTTCTTC
TRBD1	TRBV15	TRBJ2-2	NA	CATSRDQGTGATGELFF	TGTGCCACCAGCAGAGATCAGGGGACAGGGGCCACCGGGGAGCTGTTTTTT
TRBD1	TRBV14	TRBJ2-3	NA	CASSQENRGSADTQYF	TGTGCCAGCAGCCAAGAAAACAGGGGGTCCGCCGATACGCAGTATTTT
NA	TRBV5-1	TRBJ1-1	NA	CASSRQANTEAFF	TGCGCCAGCAGCCGACAGGCGAACACTGAAGCTTTCTTT
TRBD1	TRBV19	TRBJ1-5	NA	CASSIRDRPNQPQHF	TGTGCCAGTAGTATAAGGGACAGGCCCAATCAGCCCCAGCATTTT
TRBD2	TRBV4-1	TRBJ2-3	NA	CASSPGGSTDTQYF	TGCGCCAGCAGCCCGGGGGGAAGCACAGATACGCAGTATTTT
NA	TRBV7-9	TRBJ2-7	NA	CASSLIAGANGEQYF	TGTGCCAGCAGCTTAATAGCAGGAGCGAATGGCGAGCAGTACTTC
NA	TRBV6-2/TRBV6-3	TRBJ2-7	NA	CASSRMGQTLAAPGEQYF	TGTGCCAGCAGTAGGATGGGACAAACGTTAGCGGCCCCTGGGGAGCAGTACTTC
NA	TRBV19	TRBJ2-2	NA	CASSTPGGTGELFF	TGTGCCAGTAGTACTCCCGGGGGTACCGGGGAGCTGTTTTTT
NA	TRBV30	TRBJ2-3	NA	CAWSAQGRTDTQYF	TGTGCCTGGAGTGCCCAGGGCCGCACAGATACGCAGTATTTT
TRBD1	TRBV7-2	TRBJ1-3	NA	CASSLDRVSGNTIYF	TGTGCCAGCAGCCTGGACAGGGTCTCTGGAAACACCATATATTTT
NA	TRBV15	TRBJ2-5	NA	CATSRYQETQYF	TGTGCCACCAGCAGGTACCAAGAGACCCAGTACTTC
NA	TRBV20-1	TRBJ1-5	few	CSASRGLGQPQHF	TGCAGTGCTAGTCGGGGGCTGGGTCAGCCCCAGCATTTT
NA	TRBV21-1	TRBJ2-5	NA	CASSKGGQVQETQYF	TGTGCCAGCAGCAAAGGGGGACAGGTCCAAGAGACCCAGTACTTC
TRBD1	TRBV10-3	TRBJ1-6	NA	CAIRGRGPNSPLHF	TGTGCCATCAGGGGCAGGGGGCCGAATTCACCCCTCCACTTT
NA	TRBV9	TRBJ1-2	NA	CASSTRTGSPGEGYTF	TGTGCCAGCAGCACGCGAACAGGGTCCCCGGGGGAGGGCTACACCTTC
TRBD2	TRBV19	TRBJ2-4	once	CASSSIAGGSIQYF	TGTGCCAGTAGTTCCATAGCGGGAGGGTCCATTCAGTACTTC
TRBD1	TRBV15	TRBJ1-1	NA	CATSSRTGANTEAFF	TGTGCCACCAGCAGCAGGACAGGGGCGAACACTGAAGCTTTCTTT
TRBD2	TRBV7-2	TRBJ2-5	NA	CASSLFPAGEETQYF	TGTGCCAGCAGCTTATTCCCGGCGGGAGAAGAGACCCAGTACTTC
NA	TRBV10-1	TRBJ1-2	NA	CASSEKGQGDYGYTF	TGCGCCAGCAGTGAGAAAGGCCAGGGCGACTATGGCTACACCTTC
NA	TRBV19	TRBJ2-1	once	CASNTKSSYNEQFF	TGTGCCAGTAATACCAAAAGCTCCTACAATGAGCAGTTCTTC
NA	TRBV2	TRBJ2-1	NA	CASSGSYSRGNEQFF	TGTGCCAGCAGTGGCTCTTACTCTAGGGGCAATGAGCAGTTCTTC
NA	TRBV7-2	TRBJ2-7	NA	CASSPPASYEQYF	TGTGCCAGCAGCCCTCCCGCATCCTACGAGCAGTACTTC
NA	TRBV24-1	TRBJ2-1	NA	CATSDPTGTLMDEQFF	TGTGCCACCAGTGATCCAACAGGGACCCTTATGGATGAGCAGTTCTTC
NA	TRBV7-2	TRBJ1-2	NA	CASTLIREGYGYTF	TGTGCCAGCACGCTAATCAGGGAGGGGTATGGCTACACCTTC
NA	TRBV27	TRBJ2-6	NA	CASSSALGANVLTF	TGTGCCAGCAGTTCGGCTCTGGGGGCCAACGTCCTGACTTTC